The source of this TCR beta chain is a study of T cell responses to AZD1222 COVID-19 vaccine (dated by TCRdb to the early 2020s). Concerning the study at large: AZD1222 recipients given second doses at about 4 weeks or at about 12 weeks were pooled, since spike-specific TCR depth and breadth were not found to differ between the two schedules. Trial participants were enrolled by age into 18-55, 56-69 and 70-plus year subgroups, with roughly 160, 29 and 62 TCR-sequenced participants respectively. A total of about 240 trial participants underwent TCR sequencing, of whom 207 received two doses of AZD1222 and about 26 received two doses of the MenACWY control vaccine. The paper as a whole reports these results and caveats: Most participants were white British and females outnumbered males, and the authors suggested that clonal diversity may have been underestimated. Because no samples from the day 14 peak response were available, repertoires could be characterized only after the peak T cell response. The 56-69-year group was small, and its depth increase did not reach significance, likely because of low power. The vaccine-associated CD4 TCRs covered the entire spike protein, and the dominant responses fell in regions 160-218 and 743-854. A significant rise in spike-specific TCR breadth and depth was observed after two AZD1222 doses relative to day 0 and relative to MenACWY recipients. Conclusions about previously exposed vaccinees were limited because only six AZD1222 recipients were SARS-CoV-2 seropositive at baseline. Reportedly, close to half of the unique spike-specific TCRs recognized epitopes lying outside the regions that are mutated in the B.1.351 and B.1.1.7 variants.

Per the publication, the time point label means: baseline before first vaccination. Vaccinee samples were obtained from the UK trials COV001 and COV002, which included a single-blind randomized controlled phase 2/3 trial of AZD1222 (ChAdOx1 nCoV-19) in healthy adults. Trial participant PBMC samples were collected at day 0 and day 28 after the second dose for TCRbeta chain sequencing. Spanning cysteine to phenylalanine, the CDR3 consists of 16 amino acids. Of all the DNA, just the CDR3 is kept, 48 bases in frame from base 1. From a lookup of the germline V gene, CDR1 and CDR2 are KGHSH and LQKENI. Germline trimming: 2 bases from V, 5 bases from J; junction bases outside gene matches: 8. Turning to this clone: Its antigen is unknown. No quality values exist for individual bases; no much larger clone is one base distant.

The CDR3 regions of human TCRbeta chains were analyzed by immunosequencing. In the authors' own workflow: TCRs in the repertoires were matched against a reference library of SARS-CoV-2-specific TCRs that had been generated with the MIRA antigen-specificity platform. Breadth meant the fraction of unique TCRs that were SARS-CoV-2-associated, whereas depth meant the fraction of total T cells that were SARS-CoV-2-associated. Using the MIRA data, every spike-specific TCR was mapped to the spike region that the TCR reacted to and assigned to either a CD4 or a CD8 class. Log10-transformed breadth and depth values were compared by one-way ANOVA with Sidak's multiple comparisons tests. TCRdb mirrors the immuneACCESS table, restricted to in-frame sequences. Some clones are absent from its copies; in checked studies, under half trace to an unresolved V gene, and the reason for the others is unknown. V and J calls and clone size are copied from that table; D and trimming were computed from the DNA. The sample contains more than 75,000 clones, about nine tenths of them found a single time. Together, the top ten hold about 1.5% of the sample.

This sample comprised peripheral blood, obtained on day 0 of AZD1222 vaccination. This TCR was recovered from an adult in good health. The chain employs TRBV18 and TRBJ1-4; 7 of the junction bases match TRBD1. The CDR3 is CASSPNGGTENEKLFF. The DNA reads as follows: TGTGCCAGCTCACCAAACGGTGGGACAGAAAATGAAAAACTGTTTTTT.